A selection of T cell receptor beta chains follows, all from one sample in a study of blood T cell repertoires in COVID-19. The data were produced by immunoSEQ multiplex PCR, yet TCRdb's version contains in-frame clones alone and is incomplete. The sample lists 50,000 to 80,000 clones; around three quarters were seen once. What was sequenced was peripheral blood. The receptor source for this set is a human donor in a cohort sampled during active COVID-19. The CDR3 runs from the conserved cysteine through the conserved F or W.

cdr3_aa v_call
CASSSTGGDYSPLHF TRBV27
CASSRTGGSYEQYF TRBV28
CASSIPGQGTDTQYF TRBV19
CATSRGGLNNEQFF TRBV15
CASSTQTAASYEQYF TRBV6-2/TRBV6-3
CASSVGTGGHYGYTF TRBV7-2
CASSETRSEQYF TRBV6-1
CASNPGDRGNEKLFF TRBV19
CASSQDSGWRGGRTDTQYF TRBV3-1/TRBV3-2
CASSQTPGLSTDTQYF TRBV7-3
CASRSGTGSNYGYTF TRBV28
CASSLLTSRSGNTIYF TRBV28
CASIIAGGSGELFF TRBV28
CAWSGGTETQYF TRBV30
CASSSGAGGPYEQYF TRBV7-6
CASRTKGGDSYTEAFF TRBV19
CASSFSGGNEKLFF TRBV5-1
CAWSKRRTNEKLFF TRBV30
CASRGAQAYGYTF TRBV6-5
CASSGTSGRNEQFF TRBV14
CASSQDWRRGATDTQYF TRBV3-1/TRBV3-2
CASSQRTGTGELFF TRBV6-2/TRBV6-3
CASSSTENTEAFF TRBV2
CASSPTGQGGTDTQYF TRBV18
CATSDLAAGQGNHNEQFF TRBV24-1
CASSPAARALGNSPLHF TRBV19
CASSFNGRAGGGETQYF TRBV5-6
CAISEGSWGGKNIQYF TRBV10-3
CASSKAGSGGEQFF TRBV21-1
CASSKGTSSIGETQYF TRBV9
CASSMKQELNYGYTF TRBV19
CASTIDGGVNNSPLHF TRBV19
CTSSQKNRGPTGSGNQPQHF TRBV1
CASSGRDRGLSNEKLFF TRBV7-9
CASSYSTREGNTIYF TRBV6-5
CASSLKAGGSDEQFF TRBV5-1
CASSPAGTGWETQYF TRBV28
CASSLVSYEQYF TRBV7-9
CASTPAAGVREKLFF TRBV11-2
CASSPWGYTDTQYF TRBV28
CASNRLGDRVSPLHF TRBV6-5
CASSQEGAGDEQFF TRBV4-1
CAIWGGAYNEQFF TRBV10-3
CASSYLRRTSEETQYF TRBV7-9
CASSDRDRVRTGELFF TRBV19
CASNKGENYGYTF TRBV19
CASSVATPTRQANTGELFF TRBV9
CASSPIGFYPPLHF TRBV18
CASSLRFSGYNEQFF TRBV7-8
CASSYAGGEKLFF TRBV6-5
CASSRTGQENTGELFF TRBV3-1/TRBV3-2
CASRGQGYDEQFF TRBV6-5